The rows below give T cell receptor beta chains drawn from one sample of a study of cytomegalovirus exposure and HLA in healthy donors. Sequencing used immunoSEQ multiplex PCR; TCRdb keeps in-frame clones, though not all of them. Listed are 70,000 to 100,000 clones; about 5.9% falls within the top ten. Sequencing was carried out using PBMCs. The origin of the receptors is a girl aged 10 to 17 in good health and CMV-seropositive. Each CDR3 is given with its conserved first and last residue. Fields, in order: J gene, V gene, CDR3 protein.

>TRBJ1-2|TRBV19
CASQSRLDYGYTF
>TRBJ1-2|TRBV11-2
CASDGANYGYTF
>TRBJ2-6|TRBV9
CASSKGPGQLSGANVLTF
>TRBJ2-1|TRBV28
CASTSPSGVYNEQFF
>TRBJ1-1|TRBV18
CASSPSRANMNTEAFF
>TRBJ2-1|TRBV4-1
CASSRDRRADEQFF
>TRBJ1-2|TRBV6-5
CASSLSDRGYGYTF
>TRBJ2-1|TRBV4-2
CASSQEPLSSYNEQFF
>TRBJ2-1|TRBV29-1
CSAMTERRNNEQFF
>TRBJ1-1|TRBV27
CASSWGTGYTEAFF
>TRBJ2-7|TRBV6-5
CASSYRGSYEQYF
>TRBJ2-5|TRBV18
CASLRSGGAAETQYF
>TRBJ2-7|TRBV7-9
CASSRAPGQGQNEQYF
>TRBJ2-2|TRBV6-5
CASSFEGTGELFF
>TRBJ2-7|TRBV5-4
CASSFYGGPNEQYF
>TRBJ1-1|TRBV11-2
CASSLTGAVVTEAFF
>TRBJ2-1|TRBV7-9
CASTSLGVGSGEQFF
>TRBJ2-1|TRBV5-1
CASSWVRLASSYNEQFF
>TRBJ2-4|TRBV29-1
CSVEKRGDPSEKNIQYF
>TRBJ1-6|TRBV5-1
CASSFDRGFPLHF
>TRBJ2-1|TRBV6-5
CASSYAQEVVLFF
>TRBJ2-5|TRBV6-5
CASSYHRVGETQYF
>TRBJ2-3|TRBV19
CASSRSHVVVGTDTQYF
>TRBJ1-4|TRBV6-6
CASSLDRLGKLFF
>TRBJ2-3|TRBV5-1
CASSMPMGGGVIDTQYF
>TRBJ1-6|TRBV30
CAWSSGPGRGSPLHF